One sample yielded the 32 T cell receptor beta chains listed below, sequenced in a study of cytomegalovirus exposure and HLA in healthy donors. Profiled with immunoSEQ multiplex PCR; TCRdb holds only in-frame clones, not every one. Altogether over 200,000 clones are present, around 88% being singletons, with the ten largest covering around 3%. The specimen sequenced was PBMCs. These receptors came from a woman aged 18-30 years in good health and CMV-seronegative.

The chain has TRBV10-3 and TRBJ1-5, with D possibly TRBD1 on 5 matching bases. This CDR3 comprises 14 residues. The V gene lost 3 bases and the J gene lost 2 bases, with 8 bases spanning the gap. Germline V CDR1 and CDR2: ENHRY, SYGVKD. CDR3 nucleotide sequence: TGTGCCATCAGTGACCAGGGCGGCAATCAGCCCCAGCATTTT. This encodes CAISDQGGNQPQHF.

The chain is built from TRBV28 and TRBJ2-7, with 10 bases identical to TRBD1. Germline V gene sequence: CDR1 MDHEN, CDR2 SYDVKM. The CDR3 spans 14 residues. Germline trimming cut 3 bases from V and 5 bases from J; bases unmatched to any gene: 4. In DNA, the CDR3 is TGTGCCAGCAGTTTTGGGGACAGGGGCCACGAGCAGTACTTC. Translated: CASSFGDRGHEQYF.

The genes are TRBV27 and TRBJ2-1; the match to TRBD2 covers 8 bases. The ends lost 6 bases at V and 0 bases at J; junction bases unmatched: 4. CDR3 length: 15 residues. In germline, CDR1 is MNHEY, CDR2 SMNVEV (reference sequence). The CDR3 loop is CASSSGGISYNEQFF. The CDR3 DNA reads as TGTGCCAGCAGCTCGGGGGGGATCTCCTACAATGAGCAGTTCTTC.

This chain connects TRBV15 to TRBJ2-1; 8 nucleotides align to TRBD2. CDR3 length equals 18 residues. Germline CDR1 is LNHNV and CDR2 is YYDKDF (reference sequence). The junction had 15 bases not matched to a gene; V was cut back by 1 base and J by 7 bases. The CDR3 DNA sequence: TGTGCCACCAGCAGAGTCTCCCGCGGGGGGCTTATTGTGAATGAGCAGTTCTTC. It codes for CATSRVSRGGLIVNEQFF.

The rearrangement links TRBV5-4 to TRBJ1-1, with D unresolved. Per germline, CDR1 SGHNT and CDR2 YYREEE (reference sequence). The ends were cut back, 0 bases at V and 8 bases at J, with 14 bases in the middle. The CDR3 spans 14 residues. The CDR3 here is CASSLALRPDEAFF. Here the CDR3 DNA reads TGTGCCAGCAGCTTGGCTTTGAGGCCCGACGAAGCTTTCTTT.

The chain links TRBV6-5 to TRBJ2-7, with a weak D call TRBD1 (6 bases). This CDR3 is built from 13 residues. Germline V gives CDR1 MNHEY, CDR2 SVGAGI. The V gene lost 4 bases and the J gene lost 4 bases, with 11 bases spanning the gap. This CDR3 is CASSSRGQYEQYF. CDR3 DNA: TGTGCCAGCAGTTCCCGCGGACAGTACGAGCAGTACTTC.

The V and J genes are TRBV28 and TRBJ2-1, with D maybe TRBD2 (5 bases). Looked up from germline, CDR1 is MDHEN and CDR2 is SYDVKM. Trimming removed 8 bases at V and 7 bases at J, with 9 bases between. This CDR3 comprises 11 residues. CDR3 coding DNA: TGTGCCAGCGGCCGGACTAATGAGCAGTTCTTC. This sequence encodes CASGRTNEQFF.

The genes are TRBV4-3 and TRBJ2-2; no clear D. This CDR3 comprises 13 residues. Germline CDR1 reads LGHNA; CDR2 reads YSLEER. V lost 0 bases and J lost 5, with 4 bases in between. As DNA, the CDR3 is TGCGCCAGCAGCCAAGATCAGACCGGGGAGCTGTTTTTT. It codes for CASSQDQTGELFF.

DNA for the CDR3: TGTGCCAGCAGTTACTCGGGAGTTTCCTACAATGAGCAGTTCTTC. Amino acid sequence: CASSYSGVSYNEQFF. The genes are TRBV6-5 and TRBJ2-1, with a possible D match to TRBD2 (5 bases). Trimming cost V 0 bases and J 1 base, with 7 bases left between them. Germline assignment: CDR1 MNHEY and CDR2 SVGAGI. The CDR3 spans 15 residues.

Worth noting for this clone: Other DNA sequences in this sample translate to the same CDR3. The chain recombines TRBV5-4 with TRBJ2-7; 7 nucleotides line up with TRBD1. Germline trimming cut 3 bases from V and 1 base from J; bases unmatched to any gene: 4. Germline V gene data show CDR1 as SGHNT and CDR2 as YYREEE (reference sequence). The CDR3 runs to 14 residues. The CDR3: CASSSQGNSYEQYF. The CDR3 DNA reads as TGTGCCAGCAGCTCACAGGGGAATTCCTACGAGCAGTACTTC.

The chain combines TRBV28 with TRBJ1-1; TRBD1 aligns across 7 bases. The CDR3 has 14 residues. Germline values: CDR1 MDHEN, CDR2 SYDVKM. V lost 8 bases to trimming and J lost 2 bases; unmatched junction nucleotides: 8. The CDR3 reads CASVPGQFNTEAFF. Written as DNA, the CDR3 is TGTGCCAGCGTCCCGGGACAGTTTAACACTGAAGCTTTCTTT. The full variable domain, completed using reference TRBV28 and TRBJ1-1, is DVKVTQSSRYLVKRTGEKVFLECVQDMDHENMFWYRQDPGLGLRLIYFSYDVKMKEKGDIPEGYSVSREKKERFSLILESASTNQTSMYLCASVPGQFNTEAFFGQGTRLTVV.

The chain has TRBV6-1 and TRBJ2-1; 9 bases fit TRBD2. V lost 2 bases, J lost 4 bases, and 3 bases stayed unmatched. There are 15 residues in the CDR3. CDR1 is MNHNS, CDR2 SASEGT, per germline. As DNA, the CDR3 is TGTGCCAGCAGTGAACAAGCGGGAGGATACAATGAGCAGTTCTTC. Translation gives CASSEQAGGYNEQFF.

This clone was recorded only once. J is TRBJ2-7 and V is TRBV7-9; TRBD1 matches 7 bases. CDR1 and CDR2 from the germline V gene are SEHNR and FQNEAQ (reference sequence). The CDR3 loop spans 12 amino acids. V lost 4 bases to trimming and J lost 9 bases; unmatched junction nucleotides: 6. CDR3 residues: CASSYQTGPQYF. CDR3 coding DNA: TGTGCCAGCAGCTACCAGACAGGGCCGCAGTACTTC.

This chain joins TRBV28 and TRBJ2-5; 12 bases fit TRBD2. The CDR3 has 16 residues. V was pared by 7 bases and J by 1 base, with 7 bases of the junction left unmatched. CDR1 and CDR2 (germline): MDHEN, SYDVKM. CDR3 sequence reads: CASISLAGGIQETQYF. The CDR3 nucleotides read TGTGCCAGCATATCACTAGCGGGAGGCATCCAAGAGACCCAGTACTTC.

This chain uses TRBV28 with TRBJ2-7, with 12 bases identical to TRBD2. The CDR3 length is 16 residues. The junction had 8 bases not matched to a gene; V was cut back by 5 bases and J by 3 bases. The germline V gene has CDR1 MDHEN and CDR2 SYDVKM. In DNA form, the CDR3 reads TGTGCCAGCAGTCCGGCGACTAGCGGGAGATTCTACGAGCAGTACTTC. Translating gives CASSPATSGRFYEQYF. The complete variable domain, with remaining parts taken from reference TRBV28 and TRBJ2-7, reads DVKVTQSSRYLVKRTGEKVFLECVQDMDHENMFWYRQDPGLGLRLIYFSYDVKMKEKGDIPEGYSVSREKKERFSLILESASTNQTSMYLCASSPATSGRFYEQYFGPGTRLTVT.

The V and J genes are TRBV14 and TRBJ2-5; 8 nucleotides line up with TRBD1. Germline V lookup: CDR1 SGHDN, CDR2 FVKESK. The CDR3 sequence is 16 residues long. Unmatched junction bases numbered 7, after V lost 0 bases and J lost 4 bases. For the CDR3, the DNA is TGTGCCAGCAGCCAAGAGCGGACAGGGTTACGAGAGACCCAGTACTTC. Translating it yields CASSQERTGLRETQYF.

The chain joins TRBV4-3 to TRBJ2-6; a possible D gene is TRBD1 (5 bases). The germline V gene encodes CDR1 LGHNA and CDR2 YSLEER. V was shortened by 0 bases and J by 0 bases, with 6 bases between the two germline ends. The CDR3 has 16 residues. The CDR3 coding sequence is TGCGCCAGCAGCCAAGAAAGGGGCTCTGGGGCCAACGTCCTGACTTTC. Translated, it gives CASSQERGSGANVLTF.

The chain uses TRBV4-1 and TRBJ2-1, with TRBD2 matching over 10 bases. Germline V lookup: CDR1 MGHRA, CDR2 YSYEKL. V shed 6 bases and J 1 base; nucleotides not matched to a gene: 6. The CDR3 has 16 residues. The DNA of the CDR3 is TGCGCCAGCAGACCTAGCGGGAGCGGTTCCTACAATGAGCAGTTCTTC. Translation gives CASRPSGSGSYNEQFF.

This chain links TRBV29-1 with TRBJ2-5, with D possibly TRBD2 on 5 matching bases. Trimming stripped 3 bases from V and 3 bases from J, with 14 bases between. Germline V gives CDR1 SQVTM, CDR2 ANQGSEA. The CDR3 runs to 14 residues. The CDR3 is CSVDLGLEEETQYF. CDR3 sequence (DNA): TGCAGCGTTGATTTAGGTTTGGAGGAAGAGACCCAGTACTTC.

The V call is TRBV10-3, the J call TRBJ1-4, with D possibly matching TRBD1 (6 bases). This CDR3 is built from 15 residues. Germline CDR1 is ENHRY and CDR2 is SYGVKD. Trimming stripped 6 bases from V and 6 bases from J, with 17 bases between. The CDR3 coding sequence is TGTGCCATCAGAGCCGCAGGGGTAGAGCATGAAAAACTGTTTTTT. Its protein is CAIRAAGVEHEKLFF.

The V gene is TRBV6-5, the J gene TRBJ2-1; 10 nucleotides align to TRBD1. V lost 2 bases to trimming and J lost 4 bases; unmatched junction nucleotides: 2. The CDR3 loop spans 15 amino acids. The germline V gene encodes CDR1 MNHEY and CDR2 SVGAGI. The CDR3 nucleotides are TGTGCCAGCAGTTACGGGACAGGGGATTACAATGAGCAGTTCTTC. This sequence encodes CASSYGTGDYNEQFF.

J is TRBJ1-1 and V is TRBV28, with D possibly matching TRBD1 (5 bases). The ends were cut back, 3 bases at V and 1 base at J, with 12 bases in the middle. CDR1 is MDHEN and CDR2 is SYDVKM in the germline V gene. The CDR3 contains 15 residues. CDR3 sequence reads: CASSFRGRGNTEAFF. Written as DNA, the CDR3 is TGTGCCAGCAGTTTTAGGGGCCGAGGGAACACTGAAGCTTTCTTT.

The rearrangement uses TRBV25-1 and TRBJ2-1, with D maybe TRBD1 (6 bases). With 3 bases removed from V and 4 bases from J, the gap between germline ends came to 22 bases. Germline CDR1 is MGHDK and CDR2 is SYGVNS. CDR3 length: 18 amino acids. The CDR3, as DNA: TGTGCCAGCAGTGACGTCCCGGGACATCAGGGTGTATACAATGAGCAGTTCTTC. This sequence encodes CASSDVPGHQGVYNEQFF.

The V gene is TRBV19, the J gene TRBJ1-1; D possibly corresponds to TRBD1 (6 bases). The CDR3 consists of 15 residues. The V end lost 1 base, the J end lost 5 bases, and 14 bases lay between the germline ends. Looked up from germline, CDR1 is LNHDA and CDR2 is SQIVND (reference sequence). The CDR3 sequence is CASSIGWGPGTEAFF. CDR3 DNA sequence: TGTGCCAGTAGTATAGGATGGGGGCCGGGGACTGAAGCTTTCTTT.

The gene calls are TRBV5-6 and TRBJ1-1; 7 bases fit TRBD1. V shed 0 bases and J 8 bases; nucleotides not matched to a gene: 7. CDR3 length: 14 residues. The germline V gene encodes CDR1 SGHDT and CDR2 YYEEEE. The CDR3 DNA reads TGTGCCAGCAGCTTGGGGGACAGTTCAATAGAAGCTTTCTTT. It codes for CASSLGDSSIEAFF.

CDR3 region: CASRQWDTRQYF. In DNA, the CDR3 is TGTGCCAGCAGACAGTGGGACACCAGGCAGTACTTC. J is TRBJ2-4 and V is TRBV28, with D possibly matching TRBD1 (6 bases). Germline CDR1 MDHEN, CDR2 SYDVKM. V lost 6 bases to trimming and J lost 13 bases, with 16 bases between them. This CDR3 has 12 residues.

The chain is built from TRBV5-1 and TRBJ2-3, with D possibly being TRBD2 (6 bases). This CDR3 contains 17 residues. Trimming pared 3 bases from V and 2 bases from J, leaving 19 bases between. Per germline, CDR1 SGHRS and CDR2 YFSETQ. The CDR3 sequence is CASSSISGTSPTDTQYF. Written as DNA, the CDR3 is TGCGCCAGCAGCTCTATATCCGGGACTTCTCCCACAGATACGCAGTATTTT.

The chain combines TRBV6-6 with TRBJ1-4, with 7 bases matching TRBD1. This CDR3 region has 14 residues. With 6 bases clipped from V and 8 bases from J, the junction kept 9 bases outside the gene matches. The germline V gene encodes CDR1 MNHNY and CDR2 SVGAGI (reference sequence). The CDR3 DNA is TGTGCCAGCAGGAAACAGGGGCCCAGGGAAAAACTGTTTTTT. Its translation is CASRKQGPREKLFF.

The chain links TRBV28 to TRBJ2-7; TRBD2 is a possible D gene (6 bases). From germline, CDR1 is MDHEN and CDR2 SYDVKM. Trimming left V 2 bases short and J 6 bases short, with 14 bases between. The CDR3 has 14 residues. This chain's CDR3 is CASSLRLVLGEQYF. CDR3 sequence (DNA): TGTGCCAGCAGTTTACGACTAGTCCTTGGCGAGCAGTACTTC.

This chain connects TRBV5-1 to TRBJ2-5, with 14 bases lining up with TRBD2. The CDR3 runs to 17 residues. V lost 0 bases to trimming and J lost 7 bases; unmatched junction nucleotides: 8. CDR1 is SGHRS and CDR2 is YFSETQ in the germline V gene. The CDR3 spells CASSLVGTSGSIGTQYF. DNA for the CDR3: TGCGCCAGCAGCTTGGTTGGGACTAGCGGGAGTATAGGGACCCAGTACTTC.

CDR3 loop: CASSPRGGSGRDNEQFF. The CDR3 nucleotides read TGCGCCAGCAGCCCGAGGGGTGGTAGCGGGAGGGACAATGAGCAGTTCTTC. This rearrangement joins TRBV5-1 to TRBJ2-1; 11 positions match TRBD2. The CDR3 covers 17 residues. V shed 4 bases, J shed 5 bases, and the junction held 11 bases outside the gene matches. CDR1 and CDR2 from the germline V gene are SGHRS and YFSETQ.

The chain joins TRBV5-1 to TRBJ2-1; 9 bases are shared with TRBD1. Germline lookup yields CDR1 SGHRS and CDR2 YFSETQ. The CDR3 length is 19 residues. The ends lost 2 bases at V and 7 bases at J; junction bases unmatched: 19. CDR3 nucleotide sequence: TGCGCCAGCAGCTTAGGACAGGGGATGTTTGGGAGGTGGGAGAATGAGCAGTTCTTC. Protein product: CASSLGQGMFGRWENEQFF.